This entry lists 11 T cell receptor beta chains sequenced from one sample in a study of blood T cell repertoires in COVID-19. Produced via immunoSEQ multiplex PCR; TCRdb's table is partial and in-frame only. The table records roughly 190,000 clones, 70% to 90% of them present only once. Material: peripheral blood. These receptors were taken from a human donor in a cohort sampled during active COVID-19.

This chain connects TRBV7-2 to TRBJ2-7, with 11 bases fitting TRBD2. The CDR3 extends over 17 amino acids. V lost 1 base to trimming and J lost 2 bases; unmatched junction nucleotides: 7. The germline CDR1 and CDR2 sequences are SGHTA and FQGNSA. This CDR3 reads CASSLGWSSGGPYEQYF. The CDR3 nucleotides read TGTGCCAGCAGCTTAGGGTGGTCTAGCGGGGGGCCCTACGAGCAGTACTTC.

This chain links TRBV18 with TRBJ2-3; tentatively, D is TRBD2 (5 bases). Germline assignment: CDR1 KGHSH and CDR2 LQKENI. V lost 0 bases to trimming and J lost 1 base, with 14 bases between them. This CDR3 has 17 residues. CDR3 residues: CASSPPTQRRGTDTQYF. CDR3 bases: TGTGCCAGCTCACCACCGACACAGCGGCGAGGCACAGATACGCAGTATTTT.

This clone appeared once. The chain uses TRBV6-5 and TRBJ2-7; D perhaps matches TRBD2 (5 bases). V dropped 9 bases and J dropped 2 bases, with 14 bases sitting between them. CDR3 size: 13 residues. Germline assignment: CDR1 MNHEY and CDR2 SVGAGI. In nucleotides, the CDR3 is TGTGCCAGACCCGGACTTTCAACCTACGAGCAGTACTTC. Translating it yields CARPGLSTYEQYF.

This rearrangement joins TRBV24-1 to TRBJ2-7; D unresolved. Germline V gene lookup returns CDR1 KGHDR and CDR2 SFDVKD. This CDR3 has 14 residues. Trimming shortened V by 3 bases and J by 1 base, and 9 bases separated the two germline ends. The CDR3 is CATSDDSNSYEQYF. In DNA form, the CDR3 reads TGTGCCACCAGTGATGATAGTAATTCCTACGAGCAGTACTTC.

The chain combines TRBV6-1 with TRBJ1-2, with unresolved D. The CDR3 has 16 amino acids. V shed 3 bases and J shed 0 bases, with 14 bases lying between them. Germline V gene lookup returns CDR1 MNHNS and CDR2 SASEGT. The CDR3 sequence is CASSEAGYFPNYGYTF. The CDR3 nucleotides are TGTGCCAGCAGTGAGGCGGGGTACTTCCCTAACTATGGCTACACCTTC.

This clone was observed a handful of times. The chain couples TRBV30 to TRBJ1-2; D uncertain. Germline lookup yields CDR1 GTSNPN and CDR2 SVGIG (reference sequence). Trimming shortened V by 5 bases and J by 5 bases, and 12 bases separated the two germline ends. The CDR3 extends over 12 amino acids. For the CDR3, the DNA is TGTGCCTGGGGTAATTCGGGGTATGGCTACACCTTC. It encodes CAWGNSGYGYTF.

The rearrangement links TRBV7-6 to TRBJ1-6, with TRBD1 matching over 9 bases. CDR1 and CDR2 from the germline V gene are SGHVS and FNYEAQ. The CDR3 has 15 amino acids. The ends lost 4 bases at V and 4 bases at J; junction bases unmatched: 2. The CDR3 protein is CASSSGQGYNSPLHF. The CDR3 region has the DNA TGTGCCAGCAGCTCTGGACAGGGGTATAATTCACCCCTCCACTTT.

This chain links TRBV5-1 with TRBJ2-5, with D perhaps matching TRBD1 (6 bases). Looked up from germline, CDR1 is SGHRS and CDR2 is YFSETQ. Trimming removed 7 bases from V and 7 bases from J, with 20 bases in between. CDR3 length equals 14 residues. CDR3 residues: CASRRPGQSSTQYF. For the CDR3, the DNA is TGCGCCAGCCGGCGCCCTGGACAGTCCTCGACCCAGTACTTC. Variable domain in full (rest from reference TRBV5-1 and TRBJ2-5): KAGVTQTPRYLIKTRGQQVTLSCSPISGHRSVSWYQQTPGQGLQFLFEYFSETQRNKGNFPGRFSGRQFSNSRSEMNVSTLELGDSALYLCASRRPGQSSTQYFGPGTRLLVL.

This clone was detected only once. This rearrangement joins TRBV18 to TRBJ1-5; 7 nucleotides align to TRBD1. V lost 2 bases to trimming and J lost 4 bases; unmatched junction nucleotides: 5. Per germline, CDR1 KGHSH and CDR2 LQKENI. This CDR3 comprises 15 residues. The CDR3 nucleotides are TGTGCCAGCTCACCAGCGGCAGGGGGGAATCAGCCCCAGCATTTT. This gives the protein CASSPAAGGNQPQHF.

The DNA of the CDR3 is TGTGCCAGCAGTCGTACGGGGGAGGGCTACACCTTC. Its protein product is CASSRTGEGYTF. The V and J genes are TRBV27 and TRBJ1-2, with D tentatively TRBD1 (5 bases). The CDR3 is made up of 12 amino acids. V lost 5 bases and J 8 bases, leaving 12 bases between the germline ends. Germline V gene sequence: CDR1 MNHEY, CDR2 SMNVEV (reference sequence).

This chain joins TRBV3-1 (or the pseudogene TRBV3-2) and TRBJ2-2, with a possible D match to TRBD2 (5 bases). Germline V CDR1 and CDR2: LGHDT, YNNKEL (reference sequence). Deletions cut 3 bases from V and 7 bases from J, with 9 bases between. CDR3 length equals 13 residues. The CDR3 coding sequence is TGTGCCAGCAGCCAGGAGGTCAGCGGGGAGCTGTTTTTT. Protein: CASSQEVSGELFF.